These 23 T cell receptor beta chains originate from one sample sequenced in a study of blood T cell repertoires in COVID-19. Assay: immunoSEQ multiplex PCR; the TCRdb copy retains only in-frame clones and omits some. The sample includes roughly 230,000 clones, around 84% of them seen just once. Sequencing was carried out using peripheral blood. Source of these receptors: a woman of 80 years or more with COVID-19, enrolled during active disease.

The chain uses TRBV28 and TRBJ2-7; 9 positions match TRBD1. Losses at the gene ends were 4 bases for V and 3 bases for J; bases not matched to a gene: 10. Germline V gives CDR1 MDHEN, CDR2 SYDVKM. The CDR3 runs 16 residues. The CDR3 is CASSWDRAVKGYEQYF. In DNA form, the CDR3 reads TGTGCCAGCAGTTGGGACAGGGCGGTGAAGGGCTACGAGCAGTACTTC.

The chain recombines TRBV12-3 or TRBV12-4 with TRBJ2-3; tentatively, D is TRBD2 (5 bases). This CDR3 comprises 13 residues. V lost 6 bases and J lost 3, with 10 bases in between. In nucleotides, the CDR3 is TGTGCCAGCAGACTCCTAGCAACAGATACGCAGTATTTT. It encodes CASRLLATDTQYF.

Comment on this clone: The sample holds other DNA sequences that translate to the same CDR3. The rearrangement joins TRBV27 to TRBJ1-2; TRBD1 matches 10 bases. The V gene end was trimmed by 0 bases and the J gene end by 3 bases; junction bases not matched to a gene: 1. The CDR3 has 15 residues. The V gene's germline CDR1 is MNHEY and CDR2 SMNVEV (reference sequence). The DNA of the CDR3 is TGTGCCAGCAGTTTATCGGGACAGGGGTACTATGGCTACACCTTC. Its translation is CASSLSGQGYYGYTF.

The CDR3 region is CASSSPGQGPSGTQYF. CDR3 DNA: TGTGCCAGCAGCTCACCGGGACAGGGCCCCTCTGGGACCCAGTACTTC. This sequence joins TRBV5-4 and TRBJ2-5; 9 positions match TRBD1. Germline loops: CDR1 SGHNT, CDR2 YYREEE (reference sequence). This CDR3 has 16 amino acids. V lost 3 bases to trimming and J lost 7 bases; unmatched junction nucleotides: 13.

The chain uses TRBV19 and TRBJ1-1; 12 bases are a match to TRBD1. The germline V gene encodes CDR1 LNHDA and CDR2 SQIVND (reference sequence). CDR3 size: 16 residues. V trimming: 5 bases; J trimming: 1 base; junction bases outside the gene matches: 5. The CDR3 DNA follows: TGTGCCAGTAGTCCGGGACAGGGGGCGCAGAACACTGAAGCTTTCTTT. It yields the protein CASSPGQGAQNTEAFF.

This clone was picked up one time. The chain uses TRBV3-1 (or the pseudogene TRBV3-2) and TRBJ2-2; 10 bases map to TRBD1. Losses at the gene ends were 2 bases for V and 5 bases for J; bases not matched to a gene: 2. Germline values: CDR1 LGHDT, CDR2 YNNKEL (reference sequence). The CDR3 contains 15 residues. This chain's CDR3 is CASSQRQGATGELFF. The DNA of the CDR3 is TGTGCCAGCAGCCAACGACAGGGGGCAACCGGGGAGCTGTTTTTT.

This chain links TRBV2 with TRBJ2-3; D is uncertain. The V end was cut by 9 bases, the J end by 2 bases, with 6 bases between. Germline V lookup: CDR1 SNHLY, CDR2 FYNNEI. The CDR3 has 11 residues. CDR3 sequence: CASSNTDTQYF. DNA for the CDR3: TGTGCCAGTTCTAACACAGATACGCAGTATTTT.

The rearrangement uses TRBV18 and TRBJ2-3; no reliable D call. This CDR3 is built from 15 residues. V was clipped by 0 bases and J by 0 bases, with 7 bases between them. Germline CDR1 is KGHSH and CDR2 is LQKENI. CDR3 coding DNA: TGTGCCAGCTCACCACCGGCCTCAAGCACAGATACGCAGTATTTT. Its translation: CASSPPASSTDTQYF. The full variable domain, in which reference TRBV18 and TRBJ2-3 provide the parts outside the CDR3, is NAGVMQNPRHLVRRRGQEARLRCSPMKGHSHVYWYRQLPEEGLKFMVYLQKENIIDESGMPKERFSAEFPKEGPSILRIQQVVRGDSAAYFCASSPPASSTDTQYFGPGTRLTVL.

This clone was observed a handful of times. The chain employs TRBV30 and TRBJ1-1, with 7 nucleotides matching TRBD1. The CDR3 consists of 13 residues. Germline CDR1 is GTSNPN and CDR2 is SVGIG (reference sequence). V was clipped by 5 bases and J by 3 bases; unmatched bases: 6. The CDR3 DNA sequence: TGTGCCTGGGGTCGACAGGGTTACACTGAAGCTTTCTTT. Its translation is CAWGRQGYTEAFF.

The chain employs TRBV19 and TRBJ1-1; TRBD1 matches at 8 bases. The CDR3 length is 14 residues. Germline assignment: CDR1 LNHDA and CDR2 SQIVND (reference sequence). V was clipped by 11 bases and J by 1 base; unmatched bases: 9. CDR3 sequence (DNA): TGTGCCTGCAAACGGACAGGGCGGAACACTGAAGCTTTCTTT. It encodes CACKRTGRNTEAFF.

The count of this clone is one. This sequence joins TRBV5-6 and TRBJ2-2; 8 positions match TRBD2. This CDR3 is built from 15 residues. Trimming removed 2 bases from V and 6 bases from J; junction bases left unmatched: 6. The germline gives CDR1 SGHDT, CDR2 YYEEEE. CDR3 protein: CASSLIGGAAGELFF. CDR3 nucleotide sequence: TGTGCCAGCAGCTTAATCGGGGGGGCTGCCGGGGAGCTGTTTTTT.

The CDR3 reads CASSERLAGSYNEQFF. CDR3 nucleotide sequence: TGCGCCAGCAGTGAACGTCTGGCGGGTTCCTACAATGAGCAGTTCTTC. The gene calls are TRBV10-1 and TRBJ2-1, with D possibly being TRBD2 (5 bases). The V end was cut by 3 bases, the J end by 1 base, with 13 bases between. Looked up from germline, CDR1 is WNHNN and CDR2 is SYGVQD (reference sequence). This CDR3 is built from 16 residues.

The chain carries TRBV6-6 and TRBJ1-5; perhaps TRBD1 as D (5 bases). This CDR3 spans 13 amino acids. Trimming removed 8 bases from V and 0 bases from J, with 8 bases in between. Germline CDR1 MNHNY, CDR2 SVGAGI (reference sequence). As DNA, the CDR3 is TGTGCCAGCCGTGACAGTAGCAATCAGCCCCAGCATTTT. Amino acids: CASRDSSNQPQHF.

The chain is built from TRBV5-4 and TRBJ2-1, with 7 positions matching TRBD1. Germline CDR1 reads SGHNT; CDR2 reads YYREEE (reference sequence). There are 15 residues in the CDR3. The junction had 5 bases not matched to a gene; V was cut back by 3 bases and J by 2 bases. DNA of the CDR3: TGTGCCAGCAGCTATAGACAGGGCACCTACAATGAGCAGTTCTTC. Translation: CASSYRQGTYNEQFF.

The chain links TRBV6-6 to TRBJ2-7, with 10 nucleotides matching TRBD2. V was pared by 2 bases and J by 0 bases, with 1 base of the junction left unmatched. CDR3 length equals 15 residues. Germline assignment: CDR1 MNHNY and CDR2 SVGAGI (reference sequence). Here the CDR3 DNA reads TGTGCCAGCAGTTACACTAGCGGGGCCTCCTACGAGCAGTACTTC. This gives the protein CASSYTSGASYEQYF.

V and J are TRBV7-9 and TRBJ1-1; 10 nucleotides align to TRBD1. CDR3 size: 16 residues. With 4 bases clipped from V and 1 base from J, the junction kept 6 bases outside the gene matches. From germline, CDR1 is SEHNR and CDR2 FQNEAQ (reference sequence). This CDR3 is CASSSGQGRENTEAFF. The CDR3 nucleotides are TGTGCCAGCAGCTCGGGACAGGGGAGGGAGAACACTGAAGCTTTCTTT.

The CDR3 reads CASSPGQGAGELFF. CDR3 coding DNA: TGTGCCAGCAGTCCGGGACAGGGGGCCGGGGAGCTGTTTTTT. This rearrangement joins TRBV6-6 to TRBJ2-2, with 11 bases aligning to TRBD1. This CDR3 spans 14 amino acids. V trimming: 5 bases; J trimming: 6 bases; junction bases outside the gene matches: 2. Germline CDR1 reads MNHNY; CDR2 reads SVGAGI (reference sequence).

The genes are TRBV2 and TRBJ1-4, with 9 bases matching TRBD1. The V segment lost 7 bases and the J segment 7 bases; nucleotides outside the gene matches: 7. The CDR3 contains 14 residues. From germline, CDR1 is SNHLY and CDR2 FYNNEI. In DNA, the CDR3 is TGTGCCAGCAATCCAAGGACAGGGGCTGAAAAACTGTTTTTT. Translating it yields CASNPRTGAEKLFF.

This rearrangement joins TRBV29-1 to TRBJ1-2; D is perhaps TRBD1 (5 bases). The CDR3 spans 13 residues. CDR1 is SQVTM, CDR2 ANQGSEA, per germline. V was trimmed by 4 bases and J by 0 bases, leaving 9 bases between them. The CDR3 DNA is TGCAGCGTTGGGCAGGGAACTAACTATGGCTACACCTTC. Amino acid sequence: CSVGQGTNYGYTF.

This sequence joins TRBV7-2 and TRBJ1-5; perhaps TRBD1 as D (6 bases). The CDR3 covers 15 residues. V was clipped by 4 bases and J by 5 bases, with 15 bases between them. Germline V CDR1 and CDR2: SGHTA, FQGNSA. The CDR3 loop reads CASSSPGGAYQPQHF. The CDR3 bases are TGTGCCAGCAGCTCCCCCGGGGGGGCGTATCAGCCCCAGCATTTT.

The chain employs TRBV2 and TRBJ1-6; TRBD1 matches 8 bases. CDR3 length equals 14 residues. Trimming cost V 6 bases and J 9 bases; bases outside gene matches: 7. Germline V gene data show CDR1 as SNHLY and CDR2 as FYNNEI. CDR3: CASRVQGARSPLHF. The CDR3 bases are TGTGCCAGCAGGGTCCAGGGGGCGCGTTCACCCCTCCACTTT.

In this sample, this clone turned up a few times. This CDR3 reads CASRAGLPGEQYF. The CDR3 coding sequence is TGTGCCAGCAGAGCGGGACTCCCGGGCGAGCAGTACTTC. This chain joins TRBV2 and TRBJ2-7; TRBD2 agrees at 7 bases. The germline gives CDR1 SNHLY, CDR2 FYNNEI. V lost 6 bases, J lost 6 bases, and 8 bases stayed unmatched. The CDR3 spans 13 residues. Drawing the rest from reference TRBV2 and TRBJ2-7, the complete variable domain is EPEVTQTPSHQVTQMGQEVILRCVPISNHLYFYWYRQILGQKVEFLVSFYNNEISEKSEIFDDQFSVERPDGSNFTLKIRSTKLEDSAMYFCASRAGLPGEQYFGPGTRLTVT.

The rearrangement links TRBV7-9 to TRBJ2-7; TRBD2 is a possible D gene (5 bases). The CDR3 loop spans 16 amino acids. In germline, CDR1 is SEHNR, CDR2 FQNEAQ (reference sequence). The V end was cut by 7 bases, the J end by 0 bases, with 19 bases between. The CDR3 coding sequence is TGTGCCAGCACCCCCATCGGGGTAACTACCTCCTACGAGCAGTACTTC. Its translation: CASTPIGVTTSYEQYF.